This record looks at one T cell receptor (beta chain) sequence and its context. Antigen specificity is unknown. This CDR3 has 14 amino acids. Germline loops: CDR1 SGHNT, CDR2 YYREEE (reference sequence). The entry originates in a study of T cells expressing NK-cell markers. The wider study: TCR beta repertoires came from sorted CD3+CD56+NKG2C+, CD3+CD56+NKG2C- and CD3+CD56-NKG2C+ T cells. Eight donors were sequenced, seven testing HCMV-seropositive and one testing seronegative. Whole-study findings and limits: Six donors carried dominant NKG2C+ clonotypes that made up about 1.0-8% of their CD8+ T cells.

As the method of synthesis, 5'RACE template switching with UMIs yielded TCR beta cDNA. TCRdb re-analyzed the 5' RACE reads; it lists each CDR3 protein once, without DNA. The data include roughly 170,000 distinct CDR3 sequences; the top ten clones carry around a sixth. The genes are TRBV5-4 and TRBJ1-4. Sequencing was done on a sample of blood T cells: a sorted CD56 or NKG2C T cell subset, CD4+ or CD8+ T cells, or bulk PBMC T cells (not recorded which). The source is a woman aged 18-70 years in good health. The chain's CDR3 is CASSRKEPNEKLFF.